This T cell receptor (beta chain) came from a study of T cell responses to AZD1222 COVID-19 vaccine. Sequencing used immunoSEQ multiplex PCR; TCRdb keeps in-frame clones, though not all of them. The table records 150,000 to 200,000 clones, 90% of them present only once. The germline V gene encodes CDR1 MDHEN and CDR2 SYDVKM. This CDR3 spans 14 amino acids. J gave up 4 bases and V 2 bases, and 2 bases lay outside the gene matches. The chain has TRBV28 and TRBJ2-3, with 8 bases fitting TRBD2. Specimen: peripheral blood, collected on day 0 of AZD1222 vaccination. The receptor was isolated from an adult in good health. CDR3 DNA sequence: TGTGCCAGCAGTTTAACGGGAGGGGCAGATACGCAGTATTTT. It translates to CASSLTGGADTQYF.